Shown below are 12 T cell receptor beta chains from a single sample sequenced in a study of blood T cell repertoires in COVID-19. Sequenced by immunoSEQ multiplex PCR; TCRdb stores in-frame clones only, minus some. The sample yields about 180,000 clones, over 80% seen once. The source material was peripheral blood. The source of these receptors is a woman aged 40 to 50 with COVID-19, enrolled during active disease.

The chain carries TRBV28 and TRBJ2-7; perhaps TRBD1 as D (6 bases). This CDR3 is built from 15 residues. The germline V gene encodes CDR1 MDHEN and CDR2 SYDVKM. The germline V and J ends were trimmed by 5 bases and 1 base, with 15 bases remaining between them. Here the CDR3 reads CASSPRAGASYEQYF. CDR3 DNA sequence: TGTGCCAGCAGTCCCCGGGCAGGGGCATCCTACGAGCAGTACTTC.

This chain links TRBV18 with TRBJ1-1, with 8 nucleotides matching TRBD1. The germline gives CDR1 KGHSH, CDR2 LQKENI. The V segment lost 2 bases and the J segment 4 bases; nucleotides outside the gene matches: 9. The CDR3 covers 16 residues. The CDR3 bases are TGTGCCAGCTCACCAGGGAGACAGGGGTCGGGCACTGAAGCTTTCTTT. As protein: CASSPGRQGSGTEAFF.

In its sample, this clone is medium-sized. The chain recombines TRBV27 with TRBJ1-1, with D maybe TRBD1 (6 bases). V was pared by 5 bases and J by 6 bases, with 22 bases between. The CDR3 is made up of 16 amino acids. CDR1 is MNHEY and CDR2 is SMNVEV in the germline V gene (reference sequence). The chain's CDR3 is CASSLQTGMWSPEAFF. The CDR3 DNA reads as TGTGCCAGCAGTCTACAAACAGGGATGTGGAGTCCTGAAGCTTTCTTT.

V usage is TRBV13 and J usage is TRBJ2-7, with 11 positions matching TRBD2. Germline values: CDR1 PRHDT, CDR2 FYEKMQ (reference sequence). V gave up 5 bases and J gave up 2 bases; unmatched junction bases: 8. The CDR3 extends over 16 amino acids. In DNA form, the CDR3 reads TGTGCCAGCAGCCCTGCGACTAGCGGGACCACCTACGAGCAGTACTTC. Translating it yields CASSPATSGTTYEQYF.

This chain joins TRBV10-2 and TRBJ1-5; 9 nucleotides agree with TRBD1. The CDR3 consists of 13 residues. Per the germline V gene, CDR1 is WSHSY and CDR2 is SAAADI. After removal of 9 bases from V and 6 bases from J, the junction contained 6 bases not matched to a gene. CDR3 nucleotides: TGCGCCAGTGGACAGGGGATAACTCAGCCCCAGCATTTT. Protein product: CASGQGITQPQHF.

The CDR3 loop reads CASSSAGMSNSPLHF. CDR3 sequence (DNA): TGTGCCAGCAGTTCCGCAGGGATGTCGAATTCACCCCTCCACTTT. V is TRBV6-2 or TRBV6-3 and J is TRBJ1-6; the D gene is possibly TRBD1 (5 bases). V was clipped by 4 bases and J by 7 bases, with 14 bases between them. CDR1 MNHEY and CDR2 SVGEGT come from the germline V gene. This CDR3 is 15 amino acids long.

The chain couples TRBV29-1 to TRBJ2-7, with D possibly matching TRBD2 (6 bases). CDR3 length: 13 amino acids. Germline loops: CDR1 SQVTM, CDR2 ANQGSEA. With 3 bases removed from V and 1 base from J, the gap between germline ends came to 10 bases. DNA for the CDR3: TGCAGCGTTGAGTCTAGCGATTCCTACGAGCAGTACTTC. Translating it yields CSVESSDSYEQYF.

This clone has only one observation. CDR3 protein: CASSLTTNYGYTF. CDR3 sequence (DNA): TGCGCCAGCAGCTTGACAACTAACTATGGCTACACCTTC. The chain recombines TRBV5-1 with TRBJ1-2, with D uncertain. V was trimmed by 1 base and J by 0 bases, leaving 4 bases between them. The CDR3 runs 13 residues. From germline, CDR1 is SGHRS and CDR2 YFSETQ.

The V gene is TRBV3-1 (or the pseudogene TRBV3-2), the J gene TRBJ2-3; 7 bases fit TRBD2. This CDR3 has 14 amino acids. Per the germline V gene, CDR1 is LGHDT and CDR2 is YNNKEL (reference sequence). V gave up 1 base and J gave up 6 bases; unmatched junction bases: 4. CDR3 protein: CASSQGTSPDTQYF. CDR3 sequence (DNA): TGTGCCAGCAGCCAAGGGACTAGTCCCGATACGCAGTATTTT.

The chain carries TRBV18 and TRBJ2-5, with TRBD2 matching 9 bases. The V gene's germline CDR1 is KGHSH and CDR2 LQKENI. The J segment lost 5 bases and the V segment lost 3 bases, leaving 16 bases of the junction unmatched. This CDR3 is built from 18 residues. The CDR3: CASSPPALGAGGLETQYF. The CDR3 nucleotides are TGTGCCAGCTCACCCCCCGCCCTAGGGGCGGGGGGGCTTGAGACCCAGTACTTC.

The DNA of the CDR3 is TGTGCCAGCAGCCCGGGGAGAGAGACCCAGTACTTC. Amino acid sequence: CASSPGRETQYF. J is TRBJ2-5 and V is TRBV12-3 or TRBV12-4, with D tentatively TRBD2 (5 bases). V was trimmed by 6 bases and J by 4 bases, leaving 9 bases between them. The CDR3 contains 12 residues.

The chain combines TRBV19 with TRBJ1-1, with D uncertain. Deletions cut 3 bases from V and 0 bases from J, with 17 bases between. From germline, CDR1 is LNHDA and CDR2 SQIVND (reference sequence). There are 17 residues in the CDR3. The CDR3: CASSIPTLLHLNTEAFF. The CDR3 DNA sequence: TGTGCCAGTAGTATCCCTACTCTACTCCACCTGAACACTGAAGCTTTCTTT.